This T cell receptor beta chain was identified in a study of human T cells and chemical hapten exposure. Study-level background: The study sensitized with 2% DPC on a 2 cm by 2 cm patch of upper inner arm skin. Recorded diagnoses among the mostly female patients were alopecia areata, totalis or universalis. General study points: No change in TCRs above 1 in 1000 frequency was produced by DPC sensitization.

TCRdb independently ran MiXCR on the RACE reads; one entry per CDR3 protein. The sample gives about 380,000 distinct CDR3 sequences, approximately 5.1% of which show up once; roughly 2.6% is in the top ten. Sample time point: pre-sensitization, week 0. The treatment was: therapeutic diphenylcyclopropenone sensitization with weekly scalp DPC. Donors, patients with alopecia ranging from 18 to 70 years old and judged suitable for DPC, provided samples. A few counts support this clonotype. Antigen: not known. The germline CDR1 and CDR2 sequences are SGHKS and YYEKEE (reference sequence). The CDR3 has 15 amino acids. V was shortened by 4 bases and J by 3 bases, with 15 bases between the two germline ends.

This TCR derives from a woman between 50 and 59 years old with alopecia areata. Some clones in this sample may be carry-over from other donors' samples. The rearrangement uses TRBV5-5 and TRBJ2-3, with D perhaps given as TRBD1 or TRBD2 (5 bases each). The sequences come from whole blood, collected in connection with sensitization to the hapten diphenylcyclopropenone (DPC). For the CDR3, the DNA is TGTGCCAGCAGCAGAGGGGTACCCCCTACAGATACGCAGTATTTT. Translation: CASSRGVPPTDTQYF.